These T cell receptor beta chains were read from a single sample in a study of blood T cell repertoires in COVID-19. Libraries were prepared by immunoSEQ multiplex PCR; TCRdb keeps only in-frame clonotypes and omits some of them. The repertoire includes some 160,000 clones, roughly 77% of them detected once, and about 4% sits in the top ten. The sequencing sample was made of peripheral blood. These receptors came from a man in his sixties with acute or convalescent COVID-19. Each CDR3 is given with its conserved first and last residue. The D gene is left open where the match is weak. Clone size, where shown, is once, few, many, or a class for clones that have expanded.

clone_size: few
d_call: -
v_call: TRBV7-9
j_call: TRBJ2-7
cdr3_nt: TGTGCCAGCAGCTTATCCCTCTATGCCTCCGAGCAGTACTTC
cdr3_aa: CASSLSLYASEQYF

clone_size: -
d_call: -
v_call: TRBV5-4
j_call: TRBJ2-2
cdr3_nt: TGTGCCAGCAGCTCCTGGACAGACACCGGGGAGCTGTTTTTT
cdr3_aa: CASSSWTDTGELFF

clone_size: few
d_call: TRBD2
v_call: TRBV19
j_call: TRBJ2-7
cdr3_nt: TGTGCCAGTACCATCGCGTCGGGAGCTAGCGGCTCCTACGAGCAGTACTTC
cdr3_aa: CASTIASGASGSYEQYF

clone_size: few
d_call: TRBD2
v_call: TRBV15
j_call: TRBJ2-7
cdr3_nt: TGTGCCACCAGCAGAGATCTATCTAGCGGGAGGGGTGGCGAGCAGTACTTC
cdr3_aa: CATSRDLSSGRGGEQYF

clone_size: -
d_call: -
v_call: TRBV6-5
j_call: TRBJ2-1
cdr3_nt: TGTGCCAGCAGTCCCGACAGAAACTCCTACAATGAGCAGTTCTTC
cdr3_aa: CASSPDRNSYNEQFF

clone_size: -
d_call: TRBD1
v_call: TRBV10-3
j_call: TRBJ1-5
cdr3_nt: TGTGCCATCAGCCCGGGACAGGGGGGCCAGCCCCAGCATTTT
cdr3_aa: CAISPGQGGQPQHF

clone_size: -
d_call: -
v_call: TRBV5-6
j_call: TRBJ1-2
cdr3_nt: TGTGCCAGCAGTTCCCCGGACTACGGGGCAGATTATGGCTACACCTTC
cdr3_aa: CASSSPDYGADYGYTF

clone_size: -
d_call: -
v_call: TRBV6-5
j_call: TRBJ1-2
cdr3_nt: TGTGCCAGCCGCGGGGGGTATCGTGCTGGCTACACCTTC
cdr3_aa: CASRGGYRAGYTF

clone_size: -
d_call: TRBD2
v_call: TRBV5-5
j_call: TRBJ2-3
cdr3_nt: TGTGCCAGCAGCTTCGTGGTGCTAGCGGGTCCAGATACGCAGTATTTT
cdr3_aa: CASSFVVLAGPDTQYF

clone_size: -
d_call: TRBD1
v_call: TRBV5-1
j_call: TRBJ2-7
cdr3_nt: TGCGCCAGCAGCTTCCAAACGGGACAGGGGGCGCTTGAGCAGTACTTC
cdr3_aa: CASSFQTGQGALEQYF

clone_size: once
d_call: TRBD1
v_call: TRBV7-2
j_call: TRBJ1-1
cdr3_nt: TGTGCCAGCAGCCCACAGGGGAGAGACACTGAAGCTTTCTTT
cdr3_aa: CASSPQGRDTEAFF

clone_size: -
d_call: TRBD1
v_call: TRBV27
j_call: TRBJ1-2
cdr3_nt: TGTGCCAGCAGTTCAGGACAGGGGGCCCCTTATGGCTACACCTTC
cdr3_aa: CASSSGQGAPYGYTF

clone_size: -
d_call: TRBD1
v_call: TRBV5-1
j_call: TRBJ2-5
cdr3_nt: TGCGCCAGCAGATGGGGACAGGGACAAGAGACCCAGTACTTC
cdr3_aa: CASRWGQGQETQYF

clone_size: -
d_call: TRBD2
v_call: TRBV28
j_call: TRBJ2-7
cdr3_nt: TGTGCCAGCAGTTTAGCGGGAGGGCCCTCCTACGAGCAGTACTTC
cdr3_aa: CASSLAGGPSYEQYF

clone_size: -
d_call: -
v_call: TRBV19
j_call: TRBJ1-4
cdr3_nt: TGTGCGGTGGCAGGGCTTTCTGAAAAACTGTTTTTT
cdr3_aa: CAVAGLSEKLFF

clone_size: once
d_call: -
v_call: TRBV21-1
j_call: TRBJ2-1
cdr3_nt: TGTGCCAGCAGCAAAGGGAGCGGGAGGGGTTCCTACAATGAGCAGTTCTTC
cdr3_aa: CASSKGSGRGSYNEQFF

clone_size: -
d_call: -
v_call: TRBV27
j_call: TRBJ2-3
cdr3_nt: TGTGCCAGCAGTTTCTACCCCCCCCTCGGAGCGGACGCGATGTTGGGCACAGATACGCAGTATTTT
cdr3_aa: CASSFYPPLGADAMLGTDTQYF

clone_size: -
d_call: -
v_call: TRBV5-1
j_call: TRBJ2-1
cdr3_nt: TGCGCCAGCAGCTTGGGCCCCGAGTTCCAGTTCTTC
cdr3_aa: CASSLGPEFQFF

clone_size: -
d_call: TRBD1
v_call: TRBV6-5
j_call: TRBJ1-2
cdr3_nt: TGTGCCAGCAGTAACTACAGGGGGCTGGCCTATGGCTACACCTTC
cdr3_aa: CASSNYRGLAYGYTF

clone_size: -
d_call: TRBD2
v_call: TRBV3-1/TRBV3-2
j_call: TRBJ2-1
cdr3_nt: TGTGCCAGCAGCCAAAGGCTCGGACTAGCGGGAGTTTGGCAGTTCTTC
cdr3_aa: CASSQRLGLAGVWQFF